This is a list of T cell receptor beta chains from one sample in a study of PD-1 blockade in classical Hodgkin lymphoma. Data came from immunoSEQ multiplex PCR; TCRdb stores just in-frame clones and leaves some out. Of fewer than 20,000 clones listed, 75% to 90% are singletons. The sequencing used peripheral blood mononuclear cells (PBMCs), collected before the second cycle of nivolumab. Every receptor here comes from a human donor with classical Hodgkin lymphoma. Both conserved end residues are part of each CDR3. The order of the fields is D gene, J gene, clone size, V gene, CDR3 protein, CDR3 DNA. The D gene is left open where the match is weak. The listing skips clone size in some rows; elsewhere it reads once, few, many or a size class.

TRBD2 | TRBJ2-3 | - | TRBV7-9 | CASSLEGTSKDTQYF | TGTGCCAGCAGCTTAGAAGGGACTAGCAAAGATACGCAGTATTTT
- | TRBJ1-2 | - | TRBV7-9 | CASSLLAADYTF | TGTGCCAGCAGCTTACTTGCTGCGGACTACACCTTC
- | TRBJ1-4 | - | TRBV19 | CASRGLATNEKLFF | TGTGCCAGTAGAGGACTTGCAACTAATGAAAAACTGTTTTTT
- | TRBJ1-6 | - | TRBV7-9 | CASRFTGISNSPLHF | TGTGCCAGCAGGTTCACAGGGATTTCCAATTCACCCCTCCACTTT
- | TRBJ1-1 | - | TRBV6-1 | CASSEYHGQEMTF | TGTGCCAGCAGTGAATATCACGGGCAAGAGATGACCTTT
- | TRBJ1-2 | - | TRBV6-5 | CASRHQGIDYGYTF | TGTGCCAGCAGACATCAGGGAATAGACTATGGCTACACCTTC
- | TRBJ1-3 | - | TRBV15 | CATSKGTESGNTIYF | TGTGCCACCAGCAAGGGAACGGAGTCTGGAAACACCATATATTTT
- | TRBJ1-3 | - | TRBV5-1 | CASSVDSTGNTIYF | TGCGCCAGCAGCGTGGACAGCACTGGAAACACCATATATTTT
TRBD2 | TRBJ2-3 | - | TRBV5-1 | CASSGTNTDTQYF | TGCGCCAGCTCCGGGACTAACACAGATACGCAGTATTTT
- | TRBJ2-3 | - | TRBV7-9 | CASSLSGTDTQYF | TGTGCCAGCAGCTTATCCGGCACAGATACGCAGTATTTT
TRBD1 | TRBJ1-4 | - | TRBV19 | CASSGTGTRREKLFF | TGTGCCAGTAGCGGGACAGGGACAAGACGTGAAAAACTGTTTTTT
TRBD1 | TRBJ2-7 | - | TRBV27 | CASSFAGGALEQYF | TGTGCCAGCAGTTTTGCAGGGGGAGCGTTGGAGCAGTACTTC
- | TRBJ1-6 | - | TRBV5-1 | CASSLEGSSTLHF | TGCGCCAGCAGCTTGGAGGGGTCTTCAACCCTCCACTTT
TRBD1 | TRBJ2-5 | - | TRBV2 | CASRPPPGTGGRETQYF | TGTGCCAGCAGACCCCCGCCCGGGACAGGGGGCAGGGAGACCCAGTACTTC
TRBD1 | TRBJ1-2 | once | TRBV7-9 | CASSYGQGGGYTF | TGTGCCAGCAGCTACGGACAGGGCGGTGGCTACACCTTC
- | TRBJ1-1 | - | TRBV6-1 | CATKIGQTTEAFF | TGTGCCACCAAAATCGGACAGACTACTGAAGCTTTCTTT
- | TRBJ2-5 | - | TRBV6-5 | CASSYPGVETQYF | TGTGCCAGCAGTTACCCTGGCGTCGAGACCCAGTACTTC
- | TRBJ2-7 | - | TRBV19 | CASSTTLGPFSYEQYF | TGTGCCAGTAGTACGACCTTGGGACCGTTCTCCTACGAGCAGTACTTC
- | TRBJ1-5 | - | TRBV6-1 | CASGRGFNQPQHF | TGTGCCAGTGGAAGGGGTTTCAATCAGCCCCAGCATTTT
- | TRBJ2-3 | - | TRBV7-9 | CASSSTTGREDTQYF | TGTGCCAGCAGCTCGACGACAGGAAGGGAAGATACGCAGTATTTT
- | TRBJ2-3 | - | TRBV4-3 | CASSSTQLSTDTQYF | TGCGCCAGCAGCTCTACTCAGTTGAGCACAGATACGCAGTATTTT